This T cell receptor beta chain was documented in a study of beta chain features in type 1 diabetes. This CDR3 region has 13 residues. The germline gives CDR1 SQVTM, CDR2 ANQGSEA. Losses at the gene ends were 7 bases for V and 3 bases for J; bases not matched to a gene: 4. Comments on this clone: Its antigen is still unknown.

Expressed TCRB transcripts got sequenced, as all isolated RNA was reverse transcribed. Data came from immunoSEQ multiplex PCR; TCRdb stores just in-frame clones and leaves some out. The sample has about 230,000 clones; roughly 16% are singletons. Whole-study findings and limits: Among patients with Type 1 diabetes, TCRB CDR3s were moderately but significantly shorter in every one of the four CD4+ subsets.

Material: naive CD4+ T cells from blood. The sequence came from a man aged 25 to 45 with type 1 diabetes. The chain carries TRBV29-1 and TRBJ1-5; 9 bases line up with TRBD1. DNA of the CDR3: TGCAGCGCTTGGACAGGGGACAATCAGCCCCAGCATTTT. Its protein is CSAWTGDNQPQHF. Full variable domain (rest looked up from reference TRBV29-1 and TRBJ1-5): SAVISQKPSRDICQRGTSLTIQCQVDSQVTMMFWYRQQPGQSLTLIATANQGSEATYESGFVIDKFPISRPNLTFSTLTVSNMSPEDSSIYLCSAWTGDNQPQHFGDGTRLSIL.